This T cell receptor beta chain was sequenced in a study of cytomegalovirus exposure and HLA in healthy donors. Study-wide results and limits: In a later analysis, at a false discovery rate of 0.05, approximately 16,000 TCR beta sequences were associated with HLA alleles. The study dropped some indistinguishable V segments, TRBV6-2 and TRBV6-3 among them. Follow-up analysis later connected one missense variant in DCLRE1C with trimming of TCR beta V- and J-genes.

Researchers ran the PCR with 60 Vbeta and 13 Jbeta primers. Libraries were prepared by immunoSEQ multiplex PCR; TCRdb keeps only in-frame clonotypes and omits some of them. The profile shows 130,000 to 150,000 clones, around 78% of them singletons. There are a few counts of this clone. Its antigen is unknown. The CDR3 is 13 residues long. The V gene end was trimmed by 3 bases and the J gene end by 6 bases; junction bases not matched to a gene: 4. CDR1 and CDR2 from the germline V gene are GTSNPN and SVGIG (reference sequence). The V and J genes are TRBV30 and TRBJ2-2; 7 bases agree with TRBD1. The source is a male donor in good health and CMV-seronegative. Sequencing was carried out using PBMCs. The CDR3 protein is CAWSGDRAGELFF. The CDR3 region has the DNA TGTGCCTGGAGCGGGGACAGAGCCGGGGAGCTGTTTTTT.